These 26 T cell receptor delta chains were sequenced from one sample in a study of Vδ1+ human thymocytes. RNA was extracted from the cells and then reverse transcribed. Pooled V-gene forward primers with one constant-region reverse primer generated the CDR3 amplicons by multiplex PCR. TCRdb reprocessed the multiplex PCR reads through CATT. The table has over 45,000 delta-chain clones, 15% seen once. What these receptors recognize is not known. Study results and limitations: Highly polyclonal TRG and TRD repertoires with Gaussian CDR3 length distributions appeared in thymus.

Sequenced material: Vdelta1+ gamma-delta thymocytes from the thymus. This sample's subset: FACS-sorted CD3+ TCRalphabeta- TCRVdelta1+ TCRVdelta2- thymocytes. These receptors were obtained from a boy younger than two who had congenital heart surgery.

The V gene is TRDV1, the J gene TRDJ1; 8 nucleotides agree with TRDD3. J was trimmed by 1 base and V by 0 bases; bases with no gene match: 25. The germline CDR1 and CDR2 sequences are TSWWSYY and QGS. The CDR3 consists of 23 residues. CDR3 bases: TGTGCTCTTGGGGAACTTCACGGCCCGGGCGATACGACTACTGGGGGGTCCACCGATAAACTCATCTTT. Translation gives CALGELHGPGDTTTGGSTDKLIF.

The V gene is TRDV1, the J gene TRDJ1; a possible D gene is TRDD2 (6 bases). Deletions cut 0 bases from V and 0 bases from J, with 32 bases between. CDR3 length: 23 residues. Germline assignment: CDR1 TSWWSYY and CDR2 QGS. The CDR3 here is CALGELGRPTKPHTNLYTDKLIF. CDR3 in DNA: TGTGCTCTTGGGGAACTGGGGCGTCCTACGAAGCCTCATACCAACTTGTACACCGATAAACTCATCTTT.

The chain combines TRDV1 with TRDJ1; D ambiguous. V lost 0 bases, J lost 0 bases, and 11 bases lay in between. Germline CDR1 reads TSWWSYY; CDR2 reads QGS. The length of the CDR3 is 16 residues. The CDR3 loop is CALGELDVLYTDKLIF. The CDR3 nucleotides read TGTGCTCTTGGGGAACTCGACGTCCTGTACACCGATAAACTCATCTTT.

This clone has only a few counts. The chain uses TRDV1 and TRDJ1; 8 bases fit TRDD3. CDR3 length: 18 residues. V shed 1 base and J 10 bases; nucleotides not matched to a gene: 20. CDR1 and CDR2 (germline): TSWWSYY, QGS. CDR3 amino acids: CALGEPRGALPGGRVLIF. In DNA form, the CDR3 reads TGTGCTCTTGGGGAACCCCGGGGGGCTCTCCCTGGGGGAAGGGTACTCATCTTT.

The chain couples TRDV1 to TRDJ1, with 9 bases that match TRDD3. CDR1 is TSWWSYY, CDR2 QGS, per germline. This CDR3 spans 17 amino acids. J lost 10 bases, V lost 1 base, and 16 bases had no gene match. The CDR3: CALGEPSSRDWGNGLIF. DNA of the CDR3: TGTGCTCTTGGGGAACCTTCCTCACGCGACTGGGGGAACGGACTCATCTTT.

This chain connects TRDV1 to TRDJ1; 7 nucleotides align to TRDD2. The junction had 28 bases not matched to a gene; V was cut back by 1 base and J by 2 bases. Germline values: CDR1 TSWWSYY, CDR2 QGS. This CDR3 has 23 amino acids. For the CDR3, the DNA is TGTGCTCTTGGGGAACCATATCTTCCTATTTACGCGTTCCATCCCTTGGGGACCGATAAACTCATCTTT. Protein product: CALGEPYLPIYAFHPLGTDKLIF.

This clone was detected only a few times. This chain connects TRDV1 to TRDJ1, with TRDD2 as a possible D gene (6 bases). The CDR3 length is 19 residues. Between the trimmed V and J ends, which lost 4 bases and 0 bases, there was a span of 24 bases. In germline, CDR1 is TSWWSYY, CDR2 QGS. The CDR3 nucleotides read TGTGCTCTTGGGGCTACGATCCTACAAATGGGACCTGACACCGATAAACTCATCTTT. As protein: CALGATILQMGPDTDKLIF.

The sample holds a few counts of this clone. This chain connects TRDV1 to TRDJ1; 11 positions match TRDD3. Germline values: CDR1 TSWWSYY, CDR2 QGS. This CDR3 region has 21 residues. Trimming cost V 4 bases and J 1 base; bases outside gene matches: 20. The CDR3 nucleotides read TGTGCTCTTGGGGGGAATGCATACTGGGGGATAAGGGAATCGGTCACCGATAAACTCATCTTT. Translation: CALGGNAYWGIRESVTDKLIF.

This rearrangement joins TRDV1 to TRDJ1, with a weak D call TRDD3 (6 bases). Trimming cost V 4 bases and J 6 bases, with 18 bases left between them. CDR1 and CDR2 (germline): TSWWSYY, QGS. The CDR3 loop spans 15 amino acids. CDR3 protein: CALGGGYRTGYKLIF. The CDR3 region has the DNA TGTGCTCTTGGGGGAGGATACAGAACTGGGTATAAACTCATCTTT.

The chain employs TRDV1 and TRDJ1; a weak D match, TRDD3 (5 bases). The CDR3 extends over 16 amino acids. V lost 2 bases and J lost 0, with 13 bases in between. Per the germline V gene, CDR1 is TSWWSYY and CDR2 is QGS. Here the CDR3 reads CALGEISGSNTDKLIF. The DNA for the CDR3 is TGTGCTCTTGGGGAAATCTCGGGATCCAACACCGATAAACTCATCTTT.

The chain carries TRDV1 and TRDJ1; 8 bases agree with TRDD3. The CDR3 loop spans 21 amino acids. The germline V gene has CDR1 TSWWSYY and CDR2 QGS. J lost 0 bases, V lost 4 bases, and 22 bases had no gene match. The CDR3 nucleotides read TGTGCTCTTGGGGCCCCGAGGCTACGGGGAGCTGGGGGACGGTACACCGATAAACTCATCTTT. This translates into CALGAPRLRGAGGRYTDKLIF.

The rearrangement links TRDV1 to TRDJ1, with TRDD3 matching over 12 bases. This CDR3 has 22 residues. Germline CDR1 and CDR2: TSWWSYY and QGS. V was pared by 5 bases and J by 3 bases, with 25 bases of the junction left unmatched. CDR3 bases: TGTGCTCTTGGGACCAGCGGCCTTCCCCCTCCATTACTGGGGGATACCGCCGATAAACTCATCTTT. Translation gives CALGTSGLPPPLLGDTADKLIF.

This clone counts as medium-sized. The chain combines TRDV2 with TRDJ1; no reliable D call. The V and J ends lost 3 bases and 1 base respectively, with 5 bases between them. CDR3 length: 12 amino acids. Germline-derived CDR1 and CDR2 are GEAIGNYY and EKD. The CDR3 here is CACDLTTDKLIF. CDR3 coding DNA: TGTGCCTGTGACTTAACCACCGATAAACTCATCTTT.

The J gene is TRDJ1, the V gene TRDV1; TRDD3 matches at 13 bases. The CDR3 length is 22 residues. Germline loops: CDR1 TSWWSYY, CDR2 QGS. The junction had 22 bases not matched to a gene; V was cut back by 3 bases and J by 3 bases. The CDR3 reads CALGDSFLTQYWGIRESDKLIF. The CDR3, as DNA: TGTGCTCTTGGGGATTCTTTCTTGACTCAGTACTGGGGGATACGCGAGTCCGATAAACTCATCTTT.

This clone was counted a few times. The J gene is TRDJ1, the V gene TRDV1, with 9 bases matching TRDD3. J lost 0 bases, V lost 3 bases, and 26 bases had no gene match. The CDR3 runs to 23 residues. Germline V gene lookup returns CDR1 TSWWSYY and CDR2 QGS. The CDR3: CALGEGLPRVLGDASRYTDKLIF. In DNA form, the CDR3 reads TGTGCTCTTGGGGAGGGCCTTCCTCGCGTACTGGGGGACGCATCCCGGTACACCGATAAACTCATCTTT.

This clone was counted between two and nine times. This chain uses TRDV1 with TRDJ1; 8 positions match TRDD3. The CDR3 extends over 18 amino acids. Germline V gene lookup returns CDR1 TSWWSYY and CDR2 QGS. V shed 5 bases, J shed 0 bases, and the junction held 14 bases outside the gene matches. The CDR3 spells CALGKPSLGDAYTDKLIF. The DNA for the CDR3 is TGTGCTCTTGGGAAACCCTCCCTGGGGGACGCGTACACCGATAAACTCATCTTT.

The chain is built from TRDV1 and TRDJ1; D is unclear. Trimming stripped 0 bases from V and 6 bases from J, with 11 bases between. The germline CDR1 and CDR2 sequences are TSWWSYY and QGS. The CDR3 length is 14 residues. The DNA of the CDR3 is TGTGCTCTTGGGGAACTTACGACCGATAATAAACTCATCTTT. This encodes CALGELTTDNKLIF.

The chain joins TRDV1 to TRDJ1; 11 bases fit TRDD3. V dropped 0 bases and J dropped 0; count of bases not matched to a gene: 15. Per germline, CDR1 TSWWSYY and CDR2 QGS. There are 21 residues in the CDR3. For the CDR3, the DNA is TGTGCTCTTGGGGAACTCCTTACTGGGGGATATGGGGATCCGTACACCGATAAACTCATCTTT. Amino acid sequence: CALGELLTGGYGDPYTDKLIF.

The sample holds a few counts of this clone. The chain uses TRDV1 and TRDJ1, with TRDD3 matching over 13 bases. The CDR3 consists of 18 residues. Germline values: CDR1 TSWWSYY, CDR2 QGS. V lost 0 bases, J lost 4 bases, and 8 bases stayed unmatched. CDR3 loop: CALGELKLLGDTRDKLIF. In DNA form, the CDR3 reads TGTGCTCTTGGGGAACTCAAACTACTGGGGGATACGCGCGATAAACTCATCTTT.

Only a few counts were recorded for this clone. V is TRDV1 and J is TRDJ1; 13 bases align to TRDD3. Per germline, CDR1 TSWWSYY and CDR2 QGS. Trimming cost V 4 bases and J 0 bases; bases outside gene matches: 20. This CDR3 is built from 22 residues. Here the CDR3 DNA reads TGTGCTCTTGGGGTTTTCAGCAGTACTGGGGGATACGAACGCGCGTACACCGATAAACTCATCTTT. This codes for CALGVFSSTGGYERAYTDKLIF.

The chain carries TRDV1 and TRDJ1; D gene unclear. The CDR3 has 13 amino acids. The germline CDR1 and CDR2 sequences are TSWWSYY and QGS. Trimming removed 0 bases from V and 8 bases from J, with 10 bases in between. The CDR3 DNA reads as TGTGCTCTTGGGGAACTAGTCCTCCCCAAACTCATCTTT. Translating gives CALGELVLPKLIF.

The chain carries TRDV1 and TRDJ1; TRDD3 agrees at 13 bases. Germline V gene lookup returns CDR1 TSWWSYY and CDR2 QGS. CDR3 length: 27 residues. V was pared by 4 bases and J by 0 bases, with 35 bases of the junction left unmatched. The CDR3 sequence is CALGGLPTGNYWGIRGYVSGYTDKLIF. CDR3 nucleotide sequence: TGTGCTCTTGGGGGCCTTCCCACGGGGAATTACTGGGGGATACGCGGGTATGTTTCTGGGTACACCGATAAACTCATCTTT.

A few counts support this clone. One end of the junction varies from germline; a read error may be responsible. This chain uses TRAV29/DV5 with TRDJ1; D is perhaps TRDD3 (6 bases). CDR3 length: 18 amino acids. From germline, CDR1 is NSMFDY and CDR2 ISSIKDK. The CDR3 region has the DNA TGTGCAGCAAGCTCGTGTTGGATACTAGGATCGTACACCGGTAAACTCATCTTT. Amino acid sequence: CAASSCWILGSYTGKLIF. Using reference TRAV29/DV5 and TRDJ1 for the parts outside the CDR3, the full variable domain is DQQVKQNSPSLSVQEGRISILNCDYTNSMFDYFLWYKKYPAEGPTFLISISSIKDKNEDGRFTVFLNKSAKHLSLHIVPSQPGDSAVYFCAASSCWILGSYTGKLIFGKGTRVTVEP.

The chain couples TRDV2 to TRDJ3; a possible D gene is TRDD3 (5 bases). This CDR3 comprises 19 residues. Germline CDR1 GEAIGNYY, CDR2 EKD. The ends were cut back, 3 bases at V and 1 base at J, with 18 bases in the middle. DNA for the CDR3: TGTGCCTGTGACTCCCACTGGCCCCTTAAGTCCTGGGACACCCGACAGATGTTTTTC. This gives the protein CACDSHWPLKSWDTRQMFF.

The V call is TRDV1, the J call TRDJ1; 9 bases are a match to TRDD3. The germline gives CDR1 TSWWSYY, CDR2 QGS. The CDR3 runs 17 residues. V trimming: 3 bases; J trimming: 1 base; junction bases outside the gene matches: 9. As DNA, the CDR3 is TGTGCTCTTGGGGAGCTTTGTAGGGGGGATACCACCGATAAACTCATCTTT. Translated, it gives CALGELCRGDTTDKLIF.

The chain has TRDV1 and TRDJ1; TRDD3 aligns across 13 bases. The germline CDR1 and CDR2 sequences are TSWWSYY and QGS. J was trimmed by 4 bases and V by 7 bases; bases with no gene match: 9. This CDR3 comprises 16 residues. The CDR3 loop reads CALVLGDTMGVDKLIF. DNA for the CDR3: TGTGCTCTTGTACTGGGGGATACGATGGGGGTCGATAAACTCATCTTT.